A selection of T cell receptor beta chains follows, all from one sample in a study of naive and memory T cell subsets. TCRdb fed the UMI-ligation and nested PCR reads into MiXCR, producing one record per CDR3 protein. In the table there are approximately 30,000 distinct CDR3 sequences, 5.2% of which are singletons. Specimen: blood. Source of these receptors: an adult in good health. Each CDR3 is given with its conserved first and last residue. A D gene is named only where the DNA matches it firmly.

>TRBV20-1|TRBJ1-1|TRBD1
CSAFSEGQGVTGTEAFF
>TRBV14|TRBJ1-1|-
CASSQERGTEAFF
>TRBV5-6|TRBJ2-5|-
CASSLLSRGETQYF
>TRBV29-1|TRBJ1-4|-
CSVEGNEKLFF
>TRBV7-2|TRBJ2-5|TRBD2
CASSRGLAGGPSETQYF
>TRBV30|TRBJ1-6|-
CAWSVQSSYNSPLHF
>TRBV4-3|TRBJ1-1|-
CASSQDLTNTEAFF
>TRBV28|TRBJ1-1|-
CASRTGMKRWAFF
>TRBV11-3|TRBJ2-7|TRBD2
CASGPAGSYEQYF
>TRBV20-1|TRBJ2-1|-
CSALESSYNEQFF
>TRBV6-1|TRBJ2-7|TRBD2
CASMTMASGRHEQYF
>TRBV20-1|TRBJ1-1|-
CSATTGGGRTEAFF
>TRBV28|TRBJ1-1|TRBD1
CASSLMGQAGTEAFF
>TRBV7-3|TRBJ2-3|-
CASSPQPTRTDTQYF
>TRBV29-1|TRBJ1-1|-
CSVEAGRAFF
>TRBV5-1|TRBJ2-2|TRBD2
CASSLLTSGVGTGELFF
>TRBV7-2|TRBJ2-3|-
CASSISFETKARVAQYF
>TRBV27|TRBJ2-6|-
CASSFSSGANVLTF
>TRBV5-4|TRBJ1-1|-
CASSHGGNTEAFF
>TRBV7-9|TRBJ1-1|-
CASSPQGLNTEAFF
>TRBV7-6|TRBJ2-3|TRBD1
CASSTGVEATDTQYF
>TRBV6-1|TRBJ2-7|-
CASSWSSDYEQYF
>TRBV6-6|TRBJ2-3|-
CASSYSMGGGTDTQYF
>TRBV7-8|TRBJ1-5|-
CASSLYARQLNQPQHF
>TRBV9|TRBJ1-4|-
CASSGGTNEKLFF
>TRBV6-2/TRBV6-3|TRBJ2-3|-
CASSYVRGTDTQYF
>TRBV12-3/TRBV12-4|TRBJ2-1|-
CASSRRGVNEQFF
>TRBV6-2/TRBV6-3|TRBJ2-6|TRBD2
CASRKGLAGVSGANVLTF
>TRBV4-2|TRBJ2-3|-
CASSRETDTQYF
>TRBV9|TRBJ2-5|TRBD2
CASSAGLAGETQYF
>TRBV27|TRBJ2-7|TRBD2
CASSYHSSGSNYEQYF
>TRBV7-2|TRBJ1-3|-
CASSLVWGPGNTIYF
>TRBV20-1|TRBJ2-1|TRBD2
CSASEIGGLAGVRNEQFF